One and the same sample provided the 5 T cell receptor beta chains below, sequenced in a study of cytomegalovirus exposure and HLA in healthy donors. It was with 60 Vbeta and 13 Jbeta primers that the PCR ran. Profiled with immunoSEQ multiplex PCR; TCRdb holds only in-frame clones, not every one. The sample contains more than 100,000 clones, roughly 65% of which appear only once. The sample was PBMCs. The receptors were sampled from a man aged 40-49 years in good health and CMV-seropositive.

The gene calls are TRBV28 and TRBJ1-2; no firm D call. CDR1 and CDR2 (germline): MDHEN, SYDVKM. Trimming pared 8 bases from V and 7 bases from J, leaving 26 bases between. The CDR3 is 16 amino acids. In DNA form, the CDR3 reads TGTGCCAGCCTCCCATCTATGCTAAGTGGTATACGTGGCTACACCTTC. This codes for CASLPSMLSGIRGYTF.

The chain links TRBV11-3 to TRBJ2-1; 7 bases are shared with TRBD2. This CDR3 contains 16 residues. Germline loops: CDR1 SGHNT, CDR2 YENEEA. With V trimmed by 0 bases and J by 0 bases, 2 bases remained unmatched. The CDR3 loop is CASSLEGGSSYNEQFF. The CDR3 bases are TGTGCCAGCAGCTTAGAGGGCGGGAGCTCCTACAATGAGCAGTTCTTC.

This clone was seen a handful of times. This chain connects TRBV5-1 to TRBJ1-4, with TRBD1 as a possible D gene (6 bases). V was clipped by 5 bases and J by 6 bases, with 14 bases between them. CDR3 size: 14 residues. The germline V gene has CDR1 SGHRS and CDR2 YFSETQ. In nucleotides, the CDR3 is TGCGCCAGCAGTATTTCAGGGGTTGATGAAAAACTGTTTTTT. It yields the protein CASSISGVDEKLFF.

This clone was detected a few times. The rearrangement links TRBV9 to TRBJ2-7, with D possibly being TRBD2 (6 bases). Trimming removed 1 base at V and 9 bases at J, with 11 bases between. The CDR3 contains 12 residues. Germline V CDR1 and CDR2: SGDLS, YYNGEE. The CDR3 loop reads CASSVIGGVQYF. As DNA, the CDR3 is TGTGCCAGCAGCGTAATCGGGGGTGTGCAGTACTTC. The full variable domain, completed using reference TRBV9 and TRBJ2-7, is DSGVTQTPKHLITATGQRVTLRCSPRSGDLSVYWYQQSLDQGLQFLIQYYNGEERAKGNILERFSAQQFPDLHSELNLSSLELGDSALYFCASSVIGGVQYFGPGTRLTVT.

The V and J genes are TRBV6-1 and TRBJ2-5, with D uncertain. This CDR3 comprises 14 residues. Germline V lookup: CDR1 MNHNS, CDR2 SASEGT. V was pared by 6 bases and J by 2 bases, with 13 bases between. The CDR3 is CASSPQKPQETQYF. CDR3 DNA sequence: TGTGCCAGCAGCCCTCAGAAACCTCAAGAGACCCAGTACTTC.